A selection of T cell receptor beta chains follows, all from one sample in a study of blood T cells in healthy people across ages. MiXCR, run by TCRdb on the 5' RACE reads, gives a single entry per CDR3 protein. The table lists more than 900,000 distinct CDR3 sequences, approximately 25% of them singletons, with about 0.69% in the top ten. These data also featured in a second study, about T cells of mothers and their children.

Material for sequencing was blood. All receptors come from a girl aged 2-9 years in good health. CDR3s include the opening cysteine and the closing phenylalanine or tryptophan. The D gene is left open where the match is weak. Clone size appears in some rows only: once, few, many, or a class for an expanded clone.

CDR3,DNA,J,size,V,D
CASSFPAGGPYTDTQYF,TGTGCCAGCAGTTTTCCAGCGGGGGGCCCCTACACAGATACGCAGTATTTT,TRBJ2-3,few,TRBV12-3/TRBV12-4,TRBD2
CASSDPRLTSYEQYF,TGTGCCAGCAGTGATCCGCGGTTAACTTCCTACGAGCAGTACTTC,TRBJ2-7,NA,TRBV2,NA
CASSQSGTSGGDEQYF,TGTGCCAGCAGCCAATCCGGGACTAGCGGGGGTGATGAGCAGTACTTC,TRBJ2-7,NA,TRBV16,TRBD2
CASSSLSDPSF,TGTGCCAGCAGCTCCCTGAGTGACCCCTCCTTC,TRBJ2-5,few,TRBV7-9,NA
CSASAGTSSYNEQFF,TGCAGTGCTTCGGCGGGAACTAGCTCCTACAATGAGCAGTTCTTC,TRBJ2-1,NA,TRBV20-1,NA
CAISEDGYGYTF,TGTGCCATCAGTGAAGACGGCTATGGCTACACCTTC,TRBJ1-2,NA,TRBV10-3,NA
CASSLELGRASVTQYF,TGTGCCAGCAGCTTAGAGTTAGGGAGGGCCTCGGTAACGCAGTATTTT,TRBJ2-3,NA,TRBV7-8,TRBD2
CSASWASGPYPQETQYF,TGCAGTGCTAGTTGGGCTAGCGGGCCCTACCCTCAAGAGACCCAGTACTTC,TRBJ2-5,NA,TRBV20-1,TRBD2
CSVVSLEMYEQYF,TGCAGCGTTGTATCGCTGGAGATGTACGAGCAGTACTTC,TRBJ2-7,NA,TRBV29-1,NA
CASSLGDREAGEQYF,TGTGCCAGCAGCTTAGGGGACAGGGAGGCAGGCGAGCAGTACTTC,TRBJ2-7,few,TRBV7-2,TRBD1
CASSSTDVSYEQYF,TGCGCCAGCAGCTCTACGGACGTCTCCTACGAGCAGTACTTC,TRBJ2-7,NA,TRBV4-1,NA
CASSQDFPGHEGEKLFF,TGCGCCAGCAGCCAAGATTTTCCGGGACATGAGGGTGAAAAACTGTTTTTT,TRBJ1-4,NA,TRBV4-3,NA
CASSLDTASGIYNEQFF,TGTGCCAGCAGCTTAGACACTGCTAGCGGGATCTACAATGAGCAGTTCTTC,TRBJ2-1,NA,TRBV11-2,TRBD2
CASSLSQGTNYEQYF,TGTGCCAGCAGCCTTTCACAGGGAACAAACTACGAGCAGTACTTC,TRBJ2-7,few,TRBV5-5,NA
CASGGTGTGGDEQFF,TGTGCCAGCGGCGGGACCGGGACAGGGGGCGATGAGCAGTTCTTC,TRBJ2-1,NA,TRBV13,TRBD1